Below are 23 T cell receptor beta chains sequenced from a single sample in a study of cytomegalovirus exposure and HLA in healthy donors. The PCR employed 60 Vbeta primers together with 13 Jbeta primers. The protocol was immunoSEQ multiplex PCR, while the TCRdb copy is restricted to in-frame clones and leaves out a portion. The sample yields about 70,000 clones, of which the top ten take up around 1.6%. The sample taken for sequencing was PBMCs. The receptors here all came from a woman under 40 in good health and CMV-seronegative.

CDR3 coding DNA: TGCGCCAGCAGCGCCTCTAGCGGCAGCACAGATACGCAGTATTTT. Protein product: CASSASSGSTDTQYF. This chain joins TRBV5-1 and TRBJ2-3, with 7 nucleotides matching TRBD2. The CDR3 extends over 15 amino acids. V was clipped by 4 bases and J by 0 bases; unmatched bases: 5. Germline V gene lookup returns CDR1 SGHRS and CDR2 YFSETQ.

This chain links TRBV30 with TRBJ1-3, with unresolved D. Germline-derived CDR1 and CDR2 are GTSNPN and SVGIG (reference sequence). V was cut by 4 bases and J by 4 bases, with 11 bases left in between. CDR3 length: 13 residues. DNA of the CDR3: TGTGCCTGGATAATAGGGAGCGGAAACACCATATATTTT. It yields the protein CAWIIGSGNTIYF.

This chain connects TRBV28 to TRBJ2-5, with a weak D call TRBD2 (7 bases). The V end lost 5 bases, the J end lost 4 bases, and 17 bases lay between the germline ends. CDR1 is MDHEN, CDR2 SYDVKM, per germline. CDR3 length: 15 amino acids. DNA for the CDR3: TGTGCCAGCAGTCTGGAGGGGGGGGAGGGAGAGACCCAGTACTTC. Amino acid sequence: CASSLEGGEGETQYF.

The chain recombines TRBV4-1 with TRBJ1-4; D is possibly TRBD1 (6 bases). Germline V gives CDR1 MGHRA, CDR2 YSYEKL. The CDR3 length is 14 residues. Trimming removed 0 bases from V and 8 bases from J, with 10 bases in between. The CDR3 nucleotides are TGCGCCAGCAGCCAAGAACAGGGAAAAGAAAAACTGTTTTTT. Protein product: CASSQEQGKEKLFF.

This chain links TRBV18 with TRBJ1-1, with D possibly being TRBD1 (6 bases). Germline values: CDR1 KGHSH, CDR2 LQKENI. The CDR3 is made up of 15 amino acids. V was pared by 4 bases and J by 1 base, with 13 bases between. The CDR3 DNA reads TGTGCCAGCTCACAGGCAGGGGTTAGGAACACTGAAGCTTTCTTT. This encodes CASSQAGVRNTEAFF.

CDR3: CASSSGQGKTQYF. For the CDR3, the DNA is TGTGCCAGCAGCTCGGGACAGGGGAAGACCCAGTACTTC. The V gene is TRBV5-6, the J gene TRBJ2-5; 10 bases agree with TRBD1. The CDR3 is made up of 13 amino acids. V was clipped by 3 bases and J by 6 bases; unmatched bases: 2. Germline CDR1 and CDR2: SGHDT and YYEEEE.

The chain couples TRBV7-9 to TRBJ2-1; weak D call: TRBD2 (5 bases). V shed 9 bases and J shed 6 bases, with 15 bases lying between them. The CDR3 is 13 amino acids. Germline loops: CDR1 SEHNR, CDR2 FQNEAQ (reference sequence). This chain's CDR3 is CASVAGAGNEQFF. The CDR3 DNA is TGTGCCAGTGTGGCGGGCGCAGGCAATGAGCAGTTCTTC.

The gene calls are TRBV7-9 and TRBJ1-2; D unresolved. The CDR3 loop spans 13 amino acids. The germline CDR1 and CDR2 sequences are SEHNR and FQNEAQ (reference sequence). Trimming shortened V by 8 bases and J by 6 bases, and 16 bases separated the two germline ends. The CDR3 DNA reads as TGTGCCAGCGTCCGGGGAGAGGTGGATGGCTACACCTTC. Protein product: CASVRGEVDGYTF.

CDR3 in amino acids: CASSLWGQADTEAFF. In DNA form, the CDR3 reads TGTGCCAGCAGTTTATGGGGACAGGCGGACACTGAAGCTTTCTTT. The chain is built from TRBV28 and TRBJ1-1; TRBD1 agrees at 8 bases. CDR3 length: 15 amino acids. The V and J ends lost 0 bases and 3 bases, in that order; junction bases with no gene match: 3. CDR1 and CDR2 from the germline V gene are MDHEN and SYDVKM. The full variable domain, rest sourced from reference TRBV28 and TRBJ1-1, is DVKVTQSSRYLVKRTGEKVFLECVQDMDHENMFWYRQDPGLGLRLIYFSYDVKMKEKGDIPEGYSVSREKKERFSLILESASTNQTSMYLCASSLWGQADTEAFFGQGTRLTVV.

The CDR3 is CASSLPVGRAFF. CDR3 nucleotides: TGTGCCAGCAGCCTCCCAGTGGGGCGAGCTTTCTTT. The chain employs TRBV7-8 and TRBJ1-1; a possible D gene is TRBD1 (5 bases). Germline loops: CDR1 SGHVS, CDR2 FQNEAQ. The CDR3 has 12 amino acids. Trimming took 5 bases from V and 10 from J, leaving 14 bases between them.

V gene TRBV4-2 combines with J gene TRBJ1-4; unclear D gene. Trimming pared 0 bases from V and 5 bases from J, leaving 16 bases between. This CDR3 region has 17 residues. The germline gives CDR1 LGHNA, CDR2 YNFKEQ. Here the CDR3 reads CASSQDRRAGWNEKLFF. The DNA for the CDR3 is TGTGCCAGCAGCCAAGATAGGAGGGCAGGCTGGAATGAAAAACTGTTTTTT.

The chain carries TRBV30 and TRBJ2-7; 7 bases align to TRBD2. CDR3 length: 13 amino acids. Germline CDR1 reads GTSNPN; CDR2 reads SVGIG (reference sequence). Germline trimming cut 4 bases from V and 6 bases from J; bases unmatched to any gene: 9. CDR3 coding DNA: TGTGCCTGGACCCGGAGCGGGGCCGGCGAGCAGTACTTC. Translation gives CAWTRSGAGEQYF.

This sequence joins TRBV5-6 and TRBJ2-7; maybe TRBD1 (6 bases). The CDR3 has 13 amino acids. Looked up from germline, CDR1 is SGHDT and CDR2 is YYEEEE. The V end lost 4 bases, the J end lost 4 bases, and 12 bases lay between the germline ends. The CDR3 DNA reads TGTGCCAGCAGCATGGACAGTAAGTACGAGCAGTACTTC. This codes for CASSMDSKYEQYF.

V and J are TRBV29-1 and TRBJ2-1; 13 bases are shared with TRBD2. The junction had 11 bases not matched to a gene; V was cut back by 5 bases and J by 4 bases. This CDR3 contains 17 residues. Germline V gene lookup returns CDR1 SQVTM and CDR2 ANQGSEA. This chain's CDR3 is CSVLGLAGERGYNEQFF. As DNA, the CDR3 is TGCAGCGTTCTCGGACTAGCGGGAGAACGGGGATACAATGAGCAGTTCTTC.

The rearrangement joins TRBV30 to TRBJ1-6; D is ambiguous. The CDR3 extends over 13 amino acids. Trimming took off 0 bases at V and 4 bases at J, with 4 bases between the two ends. Germline CDR1 and CDR2: GTSNPN and SVGIG (reference sequence). The CDR3 bases are TGTGCCTGGAGTGTTTCTTATAATTCACCCCTCCACTTT. It codes for CAWSVSYNSPLHF.

This chain uses TRBV19 with TRBJ2-1; TRBD2 aligns across 16 bases. The length of the CDR3 is 17 residues. The V gene's germline CDR1 is LNHDA and CDR2 SQIVND (reference sequence). V shed 3 bases, J shed 7 bases, and the junction held 6 bases outside the gene matches. The DNA of the CDR3 is TGTGCCAGTAGTATTGAGGGACTAGCGGGGGGGTTTAATGAGCAGTTCTTC. It translates to CASSIEGLAGGFNEQFF.

V gene TRBV6-5 combines with J gene TRBJ2-5, with 10 bases aligning to TRBD2. CDR3 length: 15 amino acids. The V gene end was trimmed by 5 bases and the J gene end by 4 bases; junction bases not matched to a gene: 7. Germline V CDR1 and CDR2: MNHEY, SVGAGI. CDR3 protein: CASSPQRGGGETQYF. CDR3 bases: TGTGCCAGCAGTCCACAGCGGGGGGGTGGAGAGACCCAGTACTTC.

As concerns this clone: Distinct nucleotide sequences in the sample also encode this CDR3. The chain uses TRBV7-9 and TRBJ1-1; D remains unclear. Germline lookup yields CDR1 SEHNR and CDR2 FQNEAQ (reference sequence). This CDR3 spans 14 amino acids. The CDR3 reads CASLGVQQNTEAFF. The DNA for the CDR3 is TGTGCTAGCTTGGGCGTGCAGCAGAACACTGAAGCTTTCTTT.

V usage is TRBV18 and J usage is TRBJ2-3, with 8 bases lining up with TRBD1. V dropped 4 bases and J dropped 4; count of bases not matched to a gene: 4. Germline CDR1 KGHSH, CDR2 LQKENI. CDR3 size: 14 residues. CDR3 protein: CASSLDRGADTQYF. The CDR3 DNA follows: TGTGCCAGCTCACTCGACAGGGGAGCAGATACGCAGTATTTT.

This rearrangement joins TRBV6-5 to TRBJ2-3; maybe TRBD2 (5 bases). CDR1 and CDR2 (germline): MNHEY, SVGAGI. Trimming pared 0 bases from V and 5 bases from J, leaving 9 bases between. CDR3 length: 14 amino acids. CDR3 protein: CASSYSPGRDTQYF. CDR3 DNA: TGTGCCAGCAGTTACTCTCCGGGGAGAGATACGCAGTATTTT.

The chain uses TRBV19 and TRBJ1-5; TRBD1 matches 8 bases. This CDR3 region has 18 residues. Germline assignment: CDR1 LNHDA and CDR2 SQIVND (reference sequence). The ends lost 5 bases at V and 6 bases at J; junction bases unmatched: 18. The chain's CDR3 is CASSVFQRSGQEGQPQHF. The DNA for the CDR3 is TGTGCCAGTAGTGTCTTTCAACGATCGGGACAGGAAGGTCAGCCCCAGCATTTT.

This sequence joins TRBV7-9 and TRBJ1-2; maybe TRBD1 (5 bases). V shed 4 bases and J shed 1 base, with 19 bases lying between them. CDR3 size: 17 residues. The germline V gene has CDR1 SEHNR and CDR2 FQNEAQ (reference sequence). The CDR3 sequence: CASSSVGGRRHNYGYTF. Here the CDR3 DNA reads TGTGCCAGCAGCTCAGTGGGGGGACGGAGACATAACTATGGCTACACCTTC.

The chain carries TRBV18 and TRBJ1-2; TRBD1 is a possible D gene (5 bases). This CDR3 spans 14 amino acids. The germline gives CDR1 KGHSH, CDR2 LQKENI. Trimming stripped 2 bases from V and 4 bases from J, with 11 bases between. CDR3: CASSPTGAAYGYTF. In DNA, the CDR3 is TGTGCCAGCTCACCAACAGGAGCTGCCTATGGCTACACCTTC.